One sample yielded the 24 T cell receptor beta chains listed below, sequenced in a study of Ad26.COV2.S vaccination and SARS-CoV-2 variants (dated by TCRdb to about 2021). Libraries were made using the immunoSEQ multiplex PCR assay. The table was pulled from immuneACCESS by TCRdb, which kept in-frame rearrangements only. Such tables lose some clones; where checked, under half of the loss comes from unresolved V genes, and the rest has no known cause. The sample table holds about 440,000 clones, of which about 90% were seen once. The top ten clonotypes cover 4.3% of the sample. The treatment or condition label, as the study defines it: roughly 19 received Ad26.COV2.S at low or high dose, single or two shots; roughly 5 received placebo; per-sample allocation not given. For vaccine and placebo recipients, the sequenced repertoires came from samples collected on day 63 after the first injection. Sequenced material: peripheral blood, taken in a trial of Ad26.COV2.S vaccine versus placebo. These receptors were collected from a person between 18 and 65 years old who received the Ad26.COV2.S COVID-19 vaccine or a placebo.

The chain joins TRBV27 to TRBJ2-7; 10 positions agree with TRBD2. The germline CDR1 and CDR2 sequences are MNHEY and SMNVEV (reference sequence). The CDR3 totals 15 residues. Trimming took 3 bases from V and 3 from J; bases not matched to a gene: 5. The DNA for the CDR3 is TGTGCCAGCAGTTTCTCCGGGACTAGCGACTACGAGCAGTACTTC. Translation gives CASSFSGTSDYEQYF.

The V and J genes are TRBV28 and TRBJ1-1; D gene ambiguous. CDR1 and CDR2 (germline): MDHEN, SYDVKM. V gave up 5 bases and J gave up 2 bases, with 6 bases separating them. The CDR3 contains 12 residues. CDR3 in amino acids: CASSPSNTEAFF. Here the CDR3 DNA reads TGTGCCAGCAGTCCCTCTAACACTGAAGCTTTCTTT.

This clone was counted a single time. The CDR3 protein is CASTTIESAGEQFF. CDR3 DNA sequence: TGTGCCAGCACTACGATAGAGTCGGCGGGTGAGCAGTTCTTC. The rearrangement links TRBV6-5 to TRBJ2-1; D perhaps matches TRBD2 (5 bases). The V end was cut by 7 bases, the J end by 9 bases, with 19 bases between. This CDR3 is 14 amino acids long. CDR1 is MNHEY and CDR2 is SVGAGI in the germline V gene.

The chain joins TRBV19 to TRBJ2-1; TRBD1 matches 8 bases. V was pared by 8 bases and J by 4 bases, with 1 base of the junction left unmatched. Germline V gives CDR1 LNHDA, CDR2 SQIVND (reference sequence). The CDR3 extends over 12 amino acids. This CDR3 reads CASGQGYNEQFF. Here the CDR3 DNA reads TGTGCCAGTGGACAGGGTTACAATGAGCAGTTCTTC.

The chain links TRBV6-5 to TRBJ1-1; TRBD1 is a possible D gene (5 bases). Trimming stripped 5 bases from V and 1 base from J, with 14 bases between. Germline loops: CDR1 MNHEY, CDR2 SVGAGI. CDR3 size: 15 residues. CDR3 nucleotide sequence: TGTGCCAGCAGTCCCTCCGGGGGGAAGAACACTGAAGCTTTCTTT. Residues: CASSPSGGKNTEAFF.

The rearrangement uses TRBV6-5 and TRBJ2-1; possible D gene TRBD2, 6 bases. V was clipped by 2 bases and J by 0 bases, with 8 bases between them. The CDR3 runs 15 residues. The germline V gene has CDR1 MNHEY and CDR2 SVGAGI. The CDR3: CASSYRRGSYNEQFF. The CDR3 DNA sequence: TGTGCCAGCAGTTACAGGCGGGGCTCCTACAATGAGCAGTTCTTC.

J is TRBJ1-1 and V is TRBV18, with D possibly matching TRBD1 (5 bases). Germline loops: CDR1 KGHSH, CDR2 LQKENI. V lost 3 bases and J lost 8, with 10 bases in between. The CDR3 is 12 amino acids. As DNA, the CDR3 is TGTGCCAGCTCACCGCTTAGGGGAGAAGCTTTCTTT. Translated: CASSPLRGEAFF.

This clone was picked up a small number of times. The V gene is TRBV7-3, the J gene TRBJ1-1; D is unclear. The CDR3 spans 13 residues. CDR1 SGHTA and CDR2 FQGTGA come from the germline V gene. V lost 2 bases and J 4 bases, leaving 8 bases between the germline ends. CDR3 sequence (DNA): TGTGCCAGCAGCTTAGGGGTGATCACTGAAGCTTTCTTT. Its protein is CASSLGVITEAFF.

The chain combines TRBV19 with TRBJ2-1; D is tentatively TRBD1 or TRBD2 (5 bases each). Germline V gene sequence: CDR1 LNHDA, CDR2 SQIVND (reference sequence). The CDR3 is made up of 15 amino acids. The V end was cut by 5 bases, the J end by 6 bases, with 17 bases between. The CDR3 DNA is TGTGCCAGTAGTTCCCGGGACCCGAGGACCAATGAGCAGTTCTTC. Its translation: CASSSRDPRTNEQFF.

The rearrangement joins TRBV4-1 to TRBJ2-5, with D maybe TRBD2 (6 bases). Germline assignment: CDR1 MGHRA and CDR2 YSYEKL. Trimming cost V 1 base and J 5 bases, with 14 bases left between them. This CDR3 spans 15 amino acids. CDR3 residues: CASSQVIQRVETQYF. DNA of the CDR3: TGCGCCAGCAGCCAAGTCATCCAGCGGGTGGAGACCCAGTACTTC.

The chain joins TRBV5-6 to TRBJ2-1; 12 bases align to TRBD2. Germline values: CDR1 SGHDT, CDR2 YYEEEE. The CDR3 has 19 amino acids. Losses at the gene ends were 0 bases for V and 7 bases for J; bases not matched to a gene: 14. DNA of the CDR3: TGTGCCAGCAGCTTGGCTAGCGGGAGGGCCTTCCCCGGGGAAAATGAGCAGTTCTTC. This translates into CASSLASGRAFPGENEQFF.

This clone was picked up one time. The genes are TRBV18 and TRBJ2-1, with TRBD2 matching 7 bases. This CDR3 comprises 16 residues. J lost 7 bases, V lost 0 bases, and 9 bases had no gene match. Germline CDR1 is KGHSH and CDR2 is LQKENI. The CDR3 here is CASSPPFWEGRNEQFF. CDR3 bases: TGTGCCAGCTCACCACCTTTTTGGGAGGGCCGGAATGAGCAGTTCTTC. Filled out from reference TRBV18 and TRBJ2-1, the complete variable domain reads NAGVMQNPRHLVRRRGQEARLRCSPMKGHSHVYWYRQLPEEGLKFMVYLQKENIIDESGMPKERFSAEFPKEGPSILRIQQVVRGDSAAYFCASSPPFWEGRNEQFFGPGTRLTVL.

The rearrangement links TRBV24-1 to TRBJ2-7; perhaps D is TRBD1 or TRBD2 (5 bases each). The CDR3 has 14 amino acids. Germline-derived CDR1 and CDR2 are KGHDR and SFDVKD. V was cut by 6 bases and J by 11 bases, with 22 bases left in between. The CDR3 sequence is CATSPPSAWGIKYF. CDR3 sequence (DNA): TGTGCCACCAGTCCCCCTTCTGCCTGGGGGATTAAGTACTTC.

The chain carries TRBV10-3 and TRBJ2-3; a weak D match, TRBD2 (6 bases). Germline V gene lookup returns CDR1 ENHRY and CDR2 SYGVKD. The CDR3 extends over 15 amino acids. Trimming stripped 8 bases from V and 5 bases from J, with 20 bases between. The CDR3 sequence is CAIRGGTGVQDTQYF. The CDR3 nucleotides are TGTGCCATCCGCGGAGGGACGGGAGTTCAAGATACGCAGTATTTT.

The chain is built from TRBV27 and TRBJ1-2, with D perhaps matching TRBD1 (5 bases). Germline V gives CDR1 MNHEY, CDR2 SMNVEV (reference sequence). V lost 6 bases and J lost 5, with 19 bases in between. This CDR3 contains 15 residues. CDR3 DNA sequence: TGTGCCAGCAGACCCGGACATGTCTCCCCTTATGGCTACACCTTC. Amino acid sequence: CASRPGHVSPYGYTF.

This rearrangement joins TRBV29-1 to TRBJ2-3; no clear D gene. CDR1 SQVTM and CDR2 ANQGSEA come from the germline V gene. The germline V and J ends were trimmed by 6 bases and 3 bases, with 10 bases remaining between them. The CDR3 runs 12 residues. This CDR3 is CSVAVLTDTQYF. The DNA for the CDR3 is TGCAGCGTAGCCGTTTTGACAGATACGCAGTATTTT.

The chain employs TRBV4-1 and TRBJ2-4; the match to TRBD2 covers 9 bases. Germline CDR1 is MGHRA and CDR2 is YSYEKL. The V segment lost 3 bases and the J segment 8 bases; nucleotides outside the gene matches: 8. The CDR3 has 15 amino acids. The CDR3 is CASSQGLAQGDIQYF. CDR3 in DNA: TGCGCCAGCAGCCAGGGACTAGCACAAGGGGACATTCAGTACTTC.

The chain is built from TRBV6-5 and TRBJ2-3, with TRBD1 as a possible D gene (5 bases). This CDR3 region has 14 residues. CDR1 and CDR2 (germline): MNHEY, SVGAGI. Trimming stripped 1 base from V and 0 bases from J, with 5 bases between. The chain's CDR3 is CASSYYRSTDTQYF. As DNA, the CDR3 is TGTGCCAGCAGTTACTACAGGAGCACAGATACGCAGTATTTT.

V usage is TRBV5-4 and J usage is TRBJ2-7; 7 bases agree with TRBD1. The CDR3 length is 13 residues. From germline, CDR1 is SGHNT and CDR2 YYREEE (reference sequence). V was clipped by 4 bases and J by 5 bases; unmatched bases: 6. The CDR3 reads CASSADDRDEQYF. CDR3 nucleotides: TGTGCCAGCAGCGCGGATGACAGGGACGAGCAGTACTTC.

The V and J genes are TRBV11-3 and TRBJ2-1; 9 bases are shared with TRBD1. V lost 5 bases, J lost 3 bases, and 5 bases stayed unmatched. In germline, CDR1 is SGHNT, CDR2 YENEEA. The CDR3 runs to 15 residues. The CDR3 DNA reads as TGTGCCAGCAGCCCCACGGGACAGGGCTACAATGAGCAGTTCTTC. Amino acid sequence: CASSPTGQGYNEQFF.

In its sample, this clone was seen once. This rearrangement joins TRBV2 to TRBJ2-3, with 8 bases identical to TRBD1. With V trimmed by 5 bases and J by 1 base, 5 bases remained unmatched. Germline loops: CDR1 SNHLY, CDR2 FYNNEI. CDR3 size: 15 residues. DNA for the CDR3: TGTGCCAGCAGTCCGGGACAGGTGGGCACAGATACGCAGTATTTT. Translation gives CASSPGQVGTDTQYF.

The CDR3 DNA reads TGTGCCAGCTCACCAGGACGTTCACCCAATGGTGAAAAACTGTTTTTT. This encodes CASSPGRSPNGEKLFF. V usage is TRBV18 and J usage is TRBJ1-4; D remains ambiguous. The CDR3 is 16 residues long. Germline assignment: CDR1 KGHSH and CDR2 LQKENI. With 2 bases removed from V and 7 bases from J, the gap between germline ends came to 17 bases.

The V call is TRBV5-5, the J call TRBJ2-7; TRBD1 aligns across 7 bases. The trim removed 2 bases at V and 7 bases at J, leaving 3 bases unmatched. Germline assignment: CDR1 SGHKS and CDR2 YYEKEE (reference sequence). The CDR3 loop spans 12 amino acids. The CDR3 is CASSFAGGEQYF. The CDR3 nucleotides are TGTGCCAGCAGCTTTGCAGGGGGAGAGCAGTACTTC.

The genes are TRBV4-3 and TRBJ2-5, with D perhaps TRBD1 or TRBD2 (5 bases each). Between the trimmed V and J ends, which lost 0 bases and 5 bases, there was a span of 10 bases. Per germline, CDR1 LGHNA and CDR2 YSLEER. CDR3 size: 14 residues. In nucleotides, the CDR3 is TGCGCCAGCAGCCAAGATCCAGGGAGCGAGACCCAGTACTTC. It is translated as CASSQDPGSETQYF.